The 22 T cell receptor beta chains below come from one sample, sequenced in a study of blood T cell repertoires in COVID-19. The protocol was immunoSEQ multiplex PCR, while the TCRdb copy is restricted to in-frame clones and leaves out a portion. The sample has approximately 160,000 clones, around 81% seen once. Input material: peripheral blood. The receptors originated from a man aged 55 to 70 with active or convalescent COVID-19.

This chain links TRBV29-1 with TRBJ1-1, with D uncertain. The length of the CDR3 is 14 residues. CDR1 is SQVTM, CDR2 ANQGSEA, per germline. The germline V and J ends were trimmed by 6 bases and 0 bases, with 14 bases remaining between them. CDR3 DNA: TGCAGCGTCGGGATTTTTGGTATGAACACTGAAGCTTTCTTT. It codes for CSVGIFGMNTEAFF.

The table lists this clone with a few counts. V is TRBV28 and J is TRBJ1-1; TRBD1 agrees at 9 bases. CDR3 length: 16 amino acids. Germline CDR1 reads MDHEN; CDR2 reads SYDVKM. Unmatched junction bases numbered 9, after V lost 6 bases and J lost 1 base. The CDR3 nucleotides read TGTGCCAGCAGCTCCGTCGGGGACAGGGCGAACACTGAAGCTTTCTTT. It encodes CASSSVGDRANTEAFF.

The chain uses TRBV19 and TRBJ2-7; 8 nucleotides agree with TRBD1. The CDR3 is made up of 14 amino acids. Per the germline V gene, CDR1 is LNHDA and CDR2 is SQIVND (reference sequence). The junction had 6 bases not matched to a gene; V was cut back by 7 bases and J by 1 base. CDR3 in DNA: TGTGCCAGTATGGACAGGGCTATGTCCTACGAGCAGTACTTC. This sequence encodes CASMDRAMSYEQYF.

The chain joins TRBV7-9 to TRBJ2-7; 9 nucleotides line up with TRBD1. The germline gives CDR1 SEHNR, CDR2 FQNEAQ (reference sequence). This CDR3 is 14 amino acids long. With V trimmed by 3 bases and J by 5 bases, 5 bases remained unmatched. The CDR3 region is CASSFRQGVNEQYF. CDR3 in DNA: TGTGCCAGCAGCTTCCGACAGGGGGTCAACGAGCAGTACTTC.

The DNA for the CDR3 is TGTGCCAGCAGCTCCGGAGGGGGGGCATCTGGGGCCAACGTCCTGACTTTC. Translation gives CASSSGGGASGANVLTF. This rearrangement joins TRBV5-4 to TRBJ2-6, with D tentatively TRBD2 (7 bases). The germline V gene has CDR1 SGHNT and CDR2 YYREEE (reference sequence). This CDR3 is 17 amino acids long. V lost 3 bases to trimming and J lost 1 base, with 14 bases between them.

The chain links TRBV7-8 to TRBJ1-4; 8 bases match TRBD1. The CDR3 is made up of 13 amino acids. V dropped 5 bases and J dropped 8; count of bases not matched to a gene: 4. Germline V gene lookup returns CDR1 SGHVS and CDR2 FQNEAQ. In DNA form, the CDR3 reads TGTGCCAGCAGCCGACAGGGGCGCGAAAAACTGTTTTTT. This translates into CASSRQGREKLFF.

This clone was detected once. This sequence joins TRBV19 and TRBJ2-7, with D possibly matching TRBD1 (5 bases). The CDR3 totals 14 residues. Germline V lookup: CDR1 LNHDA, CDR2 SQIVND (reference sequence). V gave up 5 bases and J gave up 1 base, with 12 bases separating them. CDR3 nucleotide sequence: TGTGCCAGTAGTCCCAGCAGGGCATCCTACGAGCAGTACTTC. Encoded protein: CASSPSRASYEQYF.

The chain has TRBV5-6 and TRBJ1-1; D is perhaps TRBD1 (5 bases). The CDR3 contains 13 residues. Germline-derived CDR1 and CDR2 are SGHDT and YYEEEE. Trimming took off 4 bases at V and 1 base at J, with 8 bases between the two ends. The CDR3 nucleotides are TGTGCCAGCAGCGGACACAAGAACACTGAAGCTTTCTTT. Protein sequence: CASSGHKNTEAFF.

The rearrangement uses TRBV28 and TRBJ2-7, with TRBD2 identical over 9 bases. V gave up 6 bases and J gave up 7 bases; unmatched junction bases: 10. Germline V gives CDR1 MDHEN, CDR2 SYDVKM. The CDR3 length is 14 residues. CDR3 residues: CASSGGRASFEQYF. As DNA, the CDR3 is TGTGCCAGCAGCGGCGGGAGGGCGTCATTTGAGCAGTACTTC.

DNA of the CDR3: TGTGCCAGCAGCCAACTCGGACAGGGGTTTAGGAATGAGCAGTTCTTC. Its protein is CASSQLGQGFRNEQFF. This chain links TRBV3-1 (or the pseudogene TRBV3-2) with TRBJ2-1, with TRBD1 matching over 9 bases. Germline V CDR1 and CDR2: LGHDT, YNNKEL (reference sequence). The CDR3 consists of 16 residues. V trimming: 2 bases; J trimming: 7 bases; junction bases outside the gene matches: 9.

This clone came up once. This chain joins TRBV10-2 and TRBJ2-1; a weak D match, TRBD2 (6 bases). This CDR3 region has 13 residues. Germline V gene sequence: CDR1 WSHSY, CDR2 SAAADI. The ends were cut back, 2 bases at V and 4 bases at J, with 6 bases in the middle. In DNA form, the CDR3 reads TGCGCCAGCAGTGAGGGAGGGTACAATGAGCAGTTCTTC. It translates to CASSEGGYNEQFF.

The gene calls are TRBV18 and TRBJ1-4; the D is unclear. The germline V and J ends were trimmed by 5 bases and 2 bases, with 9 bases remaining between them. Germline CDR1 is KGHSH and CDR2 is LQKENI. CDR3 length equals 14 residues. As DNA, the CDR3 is TGTGCCAGCTCAGAGGGTATTACTAATGAAAAACTGTTTTTT. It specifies CASSEGITNEKLFF.

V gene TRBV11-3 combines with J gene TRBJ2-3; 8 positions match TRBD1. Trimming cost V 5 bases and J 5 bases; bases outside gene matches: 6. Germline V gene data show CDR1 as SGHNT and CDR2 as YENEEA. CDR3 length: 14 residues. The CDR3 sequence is CASSHGQGLDTQYF. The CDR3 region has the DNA TGTGCCAGCAGCCACGGACAGGGCTTAGATACGCAGTATTTT.

This chain's CDR3 is CASSGLNSLFEKLFF. CDR3 DNA sequence: TGTGCCAGCAGTGGGTTAAACAGTTTGTTCGAAAAACTGTTTTTT. This rearrangement joins TRBV2 to TRBJ1-4, with D unclear. Trimming took 4 bases from V and 8 from J, leaving 17 bases between them. The CDR3 is made up of 15 amino acids. Germline V gives CDR1 SNHLY, CDR2 FYNNEI.

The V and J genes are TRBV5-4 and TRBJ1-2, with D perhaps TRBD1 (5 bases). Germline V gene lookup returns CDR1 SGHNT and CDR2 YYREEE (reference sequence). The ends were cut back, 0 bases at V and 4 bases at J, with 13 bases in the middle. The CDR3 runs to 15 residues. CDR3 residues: CASSLGVGGTYGYTF. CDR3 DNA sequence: TGTGCCAGCAGCTTGGGAGTAGGAGGGACCTATGGCTACACCTTC.

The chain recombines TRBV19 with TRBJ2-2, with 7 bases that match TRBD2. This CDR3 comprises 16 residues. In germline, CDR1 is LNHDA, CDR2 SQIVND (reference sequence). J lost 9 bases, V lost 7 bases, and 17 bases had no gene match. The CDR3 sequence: CASMTVKAGDGRELFF. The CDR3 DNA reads TGTGCCAGTATGACGGTCAAGGCGGGAGACGGGAGGGAGCTGTTTTTT.

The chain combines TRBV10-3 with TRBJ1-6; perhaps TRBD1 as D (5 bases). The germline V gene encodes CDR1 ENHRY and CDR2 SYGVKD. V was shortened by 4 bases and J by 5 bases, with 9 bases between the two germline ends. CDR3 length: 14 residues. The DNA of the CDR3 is TGTGCCATCAGTGGGACCAGGGATAATTCACCCCTCCACTTT. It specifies CAISGTRDNSPLHF.

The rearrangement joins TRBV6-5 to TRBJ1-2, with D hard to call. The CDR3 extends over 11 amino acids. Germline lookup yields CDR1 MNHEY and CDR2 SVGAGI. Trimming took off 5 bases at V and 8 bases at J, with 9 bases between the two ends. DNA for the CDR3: TGTGCCAGCAGTCCAGAGGTCGGCTACACCTTC. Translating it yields CASSPEVGYTF.

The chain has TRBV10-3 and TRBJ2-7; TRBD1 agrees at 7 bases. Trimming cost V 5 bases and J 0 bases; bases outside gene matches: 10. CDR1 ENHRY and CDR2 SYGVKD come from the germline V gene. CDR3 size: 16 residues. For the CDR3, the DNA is TGTGCCATCAGTTCCCTCGCAGACAGGGCCTCCTACGAGCAGTACTTC. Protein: CAISSLADRASYEQYF.

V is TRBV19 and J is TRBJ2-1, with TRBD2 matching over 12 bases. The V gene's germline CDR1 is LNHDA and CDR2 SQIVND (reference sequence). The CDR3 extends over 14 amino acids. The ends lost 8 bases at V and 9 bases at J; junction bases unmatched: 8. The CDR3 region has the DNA TGTGCCAGTTCTAGCGGGAGGGCTTTGCCTGAGCAGTTCTTC. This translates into CASSSGRALPEQFF.

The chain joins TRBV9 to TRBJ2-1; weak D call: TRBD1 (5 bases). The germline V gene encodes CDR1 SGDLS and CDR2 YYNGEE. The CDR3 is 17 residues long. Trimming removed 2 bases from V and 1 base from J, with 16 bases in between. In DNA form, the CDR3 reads TGTGCCAGCAGCGTGCCCCCAGGGTCCCTGTCCTACAATGAGCAGTTCTTC. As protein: CASSVPPGSLSYNEQFF.

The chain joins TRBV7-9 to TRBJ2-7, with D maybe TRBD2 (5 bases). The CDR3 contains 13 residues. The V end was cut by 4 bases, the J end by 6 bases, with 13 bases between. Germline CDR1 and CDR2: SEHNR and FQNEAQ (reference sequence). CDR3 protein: CASSSGDLGEQYF. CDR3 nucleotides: TGTGCCAGCAGCTCCGGGGATCTCGGCGAGCAGTACTTC.